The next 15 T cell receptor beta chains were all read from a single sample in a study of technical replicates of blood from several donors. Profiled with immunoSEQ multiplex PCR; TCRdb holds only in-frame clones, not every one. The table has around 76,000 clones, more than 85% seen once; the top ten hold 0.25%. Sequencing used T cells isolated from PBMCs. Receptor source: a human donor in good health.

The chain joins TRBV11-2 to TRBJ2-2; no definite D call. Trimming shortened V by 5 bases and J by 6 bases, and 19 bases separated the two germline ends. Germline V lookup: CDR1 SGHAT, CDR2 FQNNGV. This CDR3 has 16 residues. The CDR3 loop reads CASSHRGASRAGELFF. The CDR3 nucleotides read TGTGCCAGCAGCCATAGAGGCGCCTCGCGCGCCGGGGAGCTGTTTTTT. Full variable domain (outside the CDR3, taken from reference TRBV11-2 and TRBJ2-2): EAGVAQSPRYKIIEKRQSVAFWCNPISGHATLYWYQQILGQGPKLLIQFQNNGVVDDSQLPKDRFSAERLKGVDSTLKIQPAKLEDSAVYLCASSHRGASRAGELFFGEGSRLTVL.

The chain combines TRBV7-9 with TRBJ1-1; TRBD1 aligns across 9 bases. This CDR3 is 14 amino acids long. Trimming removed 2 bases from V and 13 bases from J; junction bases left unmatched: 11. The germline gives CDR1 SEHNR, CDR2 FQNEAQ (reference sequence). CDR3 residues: CASSLPGQGPFFFF. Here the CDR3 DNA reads TGTGCCAGCAGCTTACCGGGACAGGGACCCTTTTTTTTCTTT.

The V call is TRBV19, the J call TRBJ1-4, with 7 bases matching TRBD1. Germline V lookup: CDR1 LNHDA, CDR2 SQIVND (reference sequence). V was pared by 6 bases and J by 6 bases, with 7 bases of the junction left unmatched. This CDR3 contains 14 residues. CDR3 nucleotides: TGTGCCAGTAGGCCCGGGACAGCTCATGAAAAACTGTTTTTT. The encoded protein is CASRPGTAHEKLFF.

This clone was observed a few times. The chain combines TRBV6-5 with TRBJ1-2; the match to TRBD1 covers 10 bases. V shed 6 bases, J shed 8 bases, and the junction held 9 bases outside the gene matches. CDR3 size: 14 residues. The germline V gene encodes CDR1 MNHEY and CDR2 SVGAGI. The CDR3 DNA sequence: TGTGCCAGCAGACAGAGGGACAGGGGTCAGGGCTACACCTTC. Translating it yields CASRQRDRGQGYTF.

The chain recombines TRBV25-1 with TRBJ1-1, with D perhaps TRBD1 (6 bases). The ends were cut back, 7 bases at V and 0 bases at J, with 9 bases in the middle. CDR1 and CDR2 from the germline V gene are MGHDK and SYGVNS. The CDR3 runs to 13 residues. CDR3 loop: CASTRGLNTEAFF. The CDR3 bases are TGTGCCAGCACCAGGGGCCTGAACACTGAAGCTTTCTTT. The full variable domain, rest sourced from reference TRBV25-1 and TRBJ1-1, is EADIYQTPRYLVIGTGKKITLECSQTMGHDKMYWYQQDPGMELHLIHYSYGVNSTEKGDLSSESTVSRIRTEHFPLTLESARPSHTSQYLCASTRGLNTEAFFGQGTRLTVV.

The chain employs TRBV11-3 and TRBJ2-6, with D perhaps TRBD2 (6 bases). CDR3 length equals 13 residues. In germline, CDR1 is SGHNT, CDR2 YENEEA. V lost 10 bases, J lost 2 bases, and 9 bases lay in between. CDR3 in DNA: TGTGCCATCGGGGGAGCTGGGGCCAACGTCCTGACTTTC. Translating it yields CAIGGAGANVLTF.

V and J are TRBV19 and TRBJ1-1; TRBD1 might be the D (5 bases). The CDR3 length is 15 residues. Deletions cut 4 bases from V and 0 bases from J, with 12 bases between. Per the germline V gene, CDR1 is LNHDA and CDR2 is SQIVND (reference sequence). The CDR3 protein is CASSNRHIMNTEAFF. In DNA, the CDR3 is TGTGCCAGTAGTAACAGGCATATAATGAACACTGAAGCTTTCTTT.

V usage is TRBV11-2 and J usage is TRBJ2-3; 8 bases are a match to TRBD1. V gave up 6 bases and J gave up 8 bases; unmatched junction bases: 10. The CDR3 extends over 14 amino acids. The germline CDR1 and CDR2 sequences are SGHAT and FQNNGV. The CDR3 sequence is CASRPLQGERTQYF. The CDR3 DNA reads TGTGCCAGCAGACCCTTACAGGGGGAGCGTACGCAGTATTTT. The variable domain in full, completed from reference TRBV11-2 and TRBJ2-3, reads EAGVAQSPRYKIIEKRQSVAFWCNPISGHATLYWYQQILGQGPKLLIQFQNNGVVDDSQLPKDRFSAERLKGVDSTLKIQPAKLEDSAVYLCASRPLQGERTQYFGPGTRLTVL.

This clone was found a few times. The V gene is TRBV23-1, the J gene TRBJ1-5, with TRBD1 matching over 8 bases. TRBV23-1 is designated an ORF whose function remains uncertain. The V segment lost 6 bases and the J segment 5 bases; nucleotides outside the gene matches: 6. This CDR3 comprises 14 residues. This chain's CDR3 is CASRQGGFHQPQHF. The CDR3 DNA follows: TGCGCCAGCAGACAGGGGGGATTCCATCAGCCCCAGCATTTT.

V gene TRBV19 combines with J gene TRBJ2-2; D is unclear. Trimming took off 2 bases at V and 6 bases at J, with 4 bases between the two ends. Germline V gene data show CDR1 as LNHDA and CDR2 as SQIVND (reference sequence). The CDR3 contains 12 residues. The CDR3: CASSITAGELFF. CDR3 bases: TGTGCCAGTAGTATAACGGCCGGGGAGCTGTTTTTT.

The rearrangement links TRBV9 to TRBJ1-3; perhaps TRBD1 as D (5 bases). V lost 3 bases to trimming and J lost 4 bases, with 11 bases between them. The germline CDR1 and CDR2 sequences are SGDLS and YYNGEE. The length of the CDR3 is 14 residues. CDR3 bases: TGTGCCAGCAGCGCTCAGGGAGGGGGAAACACCATATATTTT. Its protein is CASSAQGGGNTIYF.

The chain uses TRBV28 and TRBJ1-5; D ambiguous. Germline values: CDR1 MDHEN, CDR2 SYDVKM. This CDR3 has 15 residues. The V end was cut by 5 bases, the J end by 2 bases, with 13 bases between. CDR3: CASSPLAAGNQPQHF. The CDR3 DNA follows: TGTGCCAGCAGTCCTCTGGCCGCAGGCAATCAGCCCCAGCATTTT.

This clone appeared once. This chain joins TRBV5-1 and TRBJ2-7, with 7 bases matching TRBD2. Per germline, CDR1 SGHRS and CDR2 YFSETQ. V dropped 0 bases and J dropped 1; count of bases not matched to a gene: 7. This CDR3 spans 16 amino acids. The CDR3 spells CASSLVVGGTSYEQYF. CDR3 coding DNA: TGCGCCAGCAGCTTGGTGGTCGGGGGGACGTCCTACGAGCAGTACTTC.

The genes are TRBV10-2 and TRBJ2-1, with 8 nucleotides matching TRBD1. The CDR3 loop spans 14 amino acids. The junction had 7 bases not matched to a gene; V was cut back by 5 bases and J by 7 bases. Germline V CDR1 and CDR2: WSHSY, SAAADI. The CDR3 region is CASSLDRGGNEQFF. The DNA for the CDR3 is TGCGCCAGCAGTCTCGACAGGGGTGGGAATGAGCAGTTCTTC.

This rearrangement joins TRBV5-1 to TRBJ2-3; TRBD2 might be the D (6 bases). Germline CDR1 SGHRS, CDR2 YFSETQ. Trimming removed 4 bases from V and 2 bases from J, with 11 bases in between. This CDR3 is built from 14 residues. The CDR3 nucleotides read TGCGCCAGCAGCCGATCTAGCGCCACAGATACGCAGTATTTT. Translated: CASSRSSATDTQYF.